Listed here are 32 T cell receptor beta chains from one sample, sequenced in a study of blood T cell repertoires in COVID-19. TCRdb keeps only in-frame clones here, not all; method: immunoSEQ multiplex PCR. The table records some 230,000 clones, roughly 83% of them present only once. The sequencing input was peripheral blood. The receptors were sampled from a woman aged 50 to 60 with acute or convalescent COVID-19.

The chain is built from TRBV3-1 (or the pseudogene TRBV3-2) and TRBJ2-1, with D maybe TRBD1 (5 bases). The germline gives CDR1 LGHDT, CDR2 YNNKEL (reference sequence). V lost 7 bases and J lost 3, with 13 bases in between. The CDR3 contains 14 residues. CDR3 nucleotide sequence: TGTGCCAGCACCCCGGACAACTTCTACAATGAGCAGTTCTTC. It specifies CASTPDNFYNEQFF.

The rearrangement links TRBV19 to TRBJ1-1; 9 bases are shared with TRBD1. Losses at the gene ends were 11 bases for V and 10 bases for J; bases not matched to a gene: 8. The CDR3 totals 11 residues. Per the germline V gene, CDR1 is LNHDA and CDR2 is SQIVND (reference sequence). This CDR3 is CAVLQGALAFF. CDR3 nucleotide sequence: TGTGCCGTTTTACAGGGGGCGCTAGCTTTCTTT.

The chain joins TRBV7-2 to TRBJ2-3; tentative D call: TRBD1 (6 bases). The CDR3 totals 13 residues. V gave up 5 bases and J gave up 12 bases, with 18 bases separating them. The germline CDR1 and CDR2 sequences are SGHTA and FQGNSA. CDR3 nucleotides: TGTGCCAGCAGCCCGTCGTCGGGACAACTCCAGTATTTT. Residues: CASSPSSGQLQYF.

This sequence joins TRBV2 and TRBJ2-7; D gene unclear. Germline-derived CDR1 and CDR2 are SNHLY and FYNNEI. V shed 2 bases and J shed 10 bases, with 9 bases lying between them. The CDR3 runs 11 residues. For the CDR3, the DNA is TGTGCCAGCAGTGAACTAGTCGATCAGTACTTC. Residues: CASSELVDQYF.

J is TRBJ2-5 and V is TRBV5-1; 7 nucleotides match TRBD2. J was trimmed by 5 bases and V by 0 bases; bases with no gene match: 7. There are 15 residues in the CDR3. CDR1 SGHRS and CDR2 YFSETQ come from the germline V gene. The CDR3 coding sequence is TGCGCCAGCAGCTTGGCCGGCGGGAGCCTGGAGACCCAGTACTTC. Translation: CASSLAGGSLETQYF.

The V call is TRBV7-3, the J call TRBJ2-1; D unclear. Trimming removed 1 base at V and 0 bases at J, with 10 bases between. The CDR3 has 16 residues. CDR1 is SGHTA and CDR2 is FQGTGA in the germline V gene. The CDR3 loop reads CASSLIGGTSYNEQFF. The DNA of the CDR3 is TGTGCCAGCAGCTTAATTGGCGGAACCTCCTACAATGAGCAGTTCTTC.

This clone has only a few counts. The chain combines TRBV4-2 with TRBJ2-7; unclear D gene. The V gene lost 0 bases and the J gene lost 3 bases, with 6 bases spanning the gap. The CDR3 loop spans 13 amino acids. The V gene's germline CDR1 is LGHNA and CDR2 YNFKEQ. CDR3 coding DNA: TGTGCCAGCAGCCAAGATTTTAACTACGAGCAGTACTTC. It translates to CASSQDFNYEQYF.

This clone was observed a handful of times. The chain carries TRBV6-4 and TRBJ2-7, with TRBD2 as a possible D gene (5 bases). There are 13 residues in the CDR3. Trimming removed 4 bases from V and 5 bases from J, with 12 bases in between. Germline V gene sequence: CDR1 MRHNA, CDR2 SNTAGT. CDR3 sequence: CASSVLPGNEQYF. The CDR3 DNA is TGTGCCAGCAGTGTTCTGCCGGGGAACGAGCAGTACTTC.

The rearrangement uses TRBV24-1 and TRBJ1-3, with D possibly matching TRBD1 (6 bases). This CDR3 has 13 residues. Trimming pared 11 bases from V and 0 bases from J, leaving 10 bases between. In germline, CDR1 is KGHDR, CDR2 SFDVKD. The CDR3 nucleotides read TGTGCCAGGCTACAGGGCTCTGGAAACACCATATATTTT. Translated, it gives CARLQGSGNTIYF.

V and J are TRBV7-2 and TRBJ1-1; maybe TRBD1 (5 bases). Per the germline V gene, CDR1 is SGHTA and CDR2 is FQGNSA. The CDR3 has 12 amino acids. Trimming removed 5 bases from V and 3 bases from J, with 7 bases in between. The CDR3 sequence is CASSAGDTEAFF. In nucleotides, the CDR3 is TGTGCCAGCAGCGCGGGGGACACTGAAGCTTTCTTT.

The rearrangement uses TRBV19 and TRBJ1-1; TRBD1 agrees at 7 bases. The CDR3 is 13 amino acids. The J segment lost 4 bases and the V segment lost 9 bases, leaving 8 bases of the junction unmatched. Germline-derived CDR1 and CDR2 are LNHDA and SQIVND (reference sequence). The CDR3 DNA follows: TGTGCCAGCGGACAGGACCGCTTCACTGAAGCTTTCTTT. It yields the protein CASGQDRFTEAFF.

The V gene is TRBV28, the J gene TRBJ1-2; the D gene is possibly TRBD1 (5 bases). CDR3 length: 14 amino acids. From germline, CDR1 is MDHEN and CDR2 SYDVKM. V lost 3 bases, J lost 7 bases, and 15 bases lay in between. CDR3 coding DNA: TGTGCCAGCAGTTTGGGTTCCAGGGCGGCTGGCTACACCTTC. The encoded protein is CASSLGSRAAGYTF.

The CDR3 DNA sequence: TGTGCCAGCAGCCTAACAGCCTCAACTAATGAAAAACTGTTTTTT. Translating it yields CASSLTASTNEKLFF. The rearrangement uses TRBV5-5 and TRBJ1-4; the D is unclear. V was shortened by 4 bases and J by 0 bases, with 10 bases between the two germline ends. Germline loops: CDR1 SGHKS, CDR2 YYEKEE (reference sequence). The CDR3 has 15 residues.

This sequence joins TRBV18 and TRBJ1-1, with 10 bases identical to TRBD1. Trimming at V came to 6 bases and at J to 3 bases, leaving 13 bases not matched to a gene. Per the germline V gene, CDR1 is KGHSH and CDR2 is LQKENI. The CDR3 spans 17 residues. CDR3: CASSADRGNLRDTEAFF. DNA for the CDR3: TGTGCCAGCTCCGCGGACAGGGGGAACCTTAGGGACACTGAAGCTTTCTTT.

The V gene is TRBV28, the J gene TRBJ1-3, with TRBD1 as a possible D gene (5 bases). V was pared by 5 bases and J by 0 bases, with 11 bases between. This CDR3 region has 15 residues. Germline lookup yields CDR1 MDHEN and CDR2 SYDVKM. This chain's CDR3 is CASSPNGGSGNTIYF. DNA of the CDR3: TGTGCCAGCAGTCCAAACGGGGGCTCTGGAAACACCATATATTTT.

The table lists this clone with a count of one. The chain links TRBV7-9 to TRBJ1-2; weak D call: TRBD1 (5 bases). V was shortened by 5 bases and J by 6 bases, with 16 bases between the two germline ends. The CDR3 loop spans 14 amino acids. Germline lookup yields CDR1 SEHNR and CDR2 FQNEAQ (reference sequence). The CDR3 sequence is CASSPRTGVDGYTF. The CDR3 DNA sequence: TGTGCCAGCAGCCCCCGGACGGGGGTGGATGGCTACACCTTC.

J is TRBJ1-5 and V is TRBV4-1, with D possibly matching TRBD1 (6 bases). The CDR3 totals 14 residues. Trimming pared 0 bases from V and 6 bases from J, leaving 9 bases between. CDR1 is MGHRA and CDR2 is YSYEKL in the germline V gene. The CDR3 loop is CASSQDFRGQPQHF. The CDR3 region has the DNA TGCGCCAGCAGCCAAGATTTCAGGGGTCAGCCCCAGCATTTT.

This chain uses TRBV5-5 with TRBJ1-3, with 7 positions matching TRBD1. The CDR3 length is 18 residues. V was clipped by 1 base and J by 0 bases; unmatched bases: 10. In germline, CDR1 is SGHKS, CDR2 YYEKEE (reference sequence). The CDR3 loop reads CASSLLRYGTASGNTIYF. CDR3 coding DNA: TGTGCCAGCAGCTTGCTTCGGTACGGGACAGCCTCTGGAAACACCATATATTTT.

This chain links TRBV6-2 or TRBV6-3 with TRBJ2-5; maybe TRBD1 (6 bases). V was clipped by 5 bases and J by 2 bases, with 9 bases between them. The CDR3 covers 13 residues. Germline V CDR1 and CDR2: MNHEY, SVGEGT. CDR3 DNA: TGTGCCAGCAGTGGACAGCCTCAAGAGACCCAGTACTTC. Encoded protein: CASSGQPQETQYF.

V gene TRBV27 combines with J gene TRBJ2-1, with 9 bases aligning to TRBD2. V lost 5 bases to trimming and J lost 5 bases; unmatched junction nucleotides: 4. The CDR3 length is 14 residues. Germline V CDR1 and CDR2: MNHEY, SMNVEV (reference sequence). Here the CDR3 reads CASSPAGGHNEQFF. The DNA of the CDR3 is TGTGCCAGCAGTCCAGCGGGAGGCCACAATGAGCAGTTCTTC.

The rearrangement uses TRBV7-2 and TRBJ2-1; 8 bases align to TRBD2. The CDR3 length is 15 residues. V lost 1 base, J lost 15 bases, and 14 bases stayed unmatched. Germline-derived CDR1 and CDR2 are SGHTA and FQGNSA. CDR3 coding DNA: TGTGCCAGCAGCTTAGGCGGTCGGAGCGGGAGCGGTCCGTTCTTC. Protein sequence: CASSLGGRSGSGPFF.

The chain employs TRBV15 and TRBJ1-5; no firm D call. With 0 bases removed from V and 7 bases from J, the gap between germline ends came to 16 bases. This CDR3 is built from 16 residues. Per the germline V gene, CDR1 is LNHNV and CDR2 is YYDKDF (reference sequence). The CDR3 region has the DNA TGTGCCACCAGCAGAGATCTGGCACAGAGAGAACAGCCCCAGCATTTT. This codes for CATSRDLAQREQPQHF.

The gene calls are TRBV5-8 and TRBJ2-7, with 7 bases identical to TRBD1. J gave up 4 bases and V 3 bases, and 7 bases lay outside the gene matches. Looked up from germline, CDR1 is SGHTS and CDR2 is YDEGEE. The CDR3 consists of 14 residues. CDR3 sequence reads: CASSSRDSHYEQYF. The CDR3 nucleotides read TGTGCCAGCAGCTCCCGGGACAGCCATTACGAGCAGTACTTC.

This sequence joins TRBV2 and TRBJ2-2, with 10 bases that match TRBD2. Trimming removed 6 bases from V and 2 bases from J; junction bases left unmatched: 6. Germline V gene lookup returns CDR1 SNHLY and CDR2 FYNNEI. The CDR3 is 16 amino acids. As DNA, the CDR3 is TGTGCCAGCAGAAAACTAGCGGGGAGTAACACCGGGGAGCTGTTTTTT. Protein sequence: CASRKLAGSNTGELFF.

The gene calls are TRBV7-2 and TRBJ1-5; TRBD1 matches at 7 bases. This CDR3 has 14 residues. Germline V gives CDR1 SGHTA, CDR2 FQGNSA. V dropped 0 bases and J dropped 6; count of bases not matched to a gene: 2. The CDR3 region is CASSLAGGSQPQHF. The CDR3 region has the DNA TGTGCCAGCAGCTTAGCAGGGGGCAGTCAGCCCCAGCATTTT.

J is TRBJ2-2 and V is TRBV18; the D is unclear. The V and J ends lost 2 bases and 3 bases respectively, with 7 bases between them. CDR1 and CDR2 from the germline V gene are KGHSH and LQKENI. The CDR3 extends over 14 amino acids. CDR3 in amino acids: CASSPYMDTGELFF. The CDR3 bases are TGTGCCAGCTCACCATACATGGACACCGGGGAGCTGTTTTTT.

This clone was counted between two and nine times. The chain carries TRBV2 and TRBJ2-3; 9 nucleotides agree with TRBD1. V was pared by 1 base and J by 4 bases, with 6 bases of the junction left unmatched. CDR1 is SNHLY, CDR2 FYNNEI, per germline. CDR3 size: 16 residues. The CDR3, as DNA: TGTGCCAGCAGTGAAGGGGACAGGGCTTTCGCAGATACGCAGTATTTT. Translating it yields CASSEGDRAFADTQYF.

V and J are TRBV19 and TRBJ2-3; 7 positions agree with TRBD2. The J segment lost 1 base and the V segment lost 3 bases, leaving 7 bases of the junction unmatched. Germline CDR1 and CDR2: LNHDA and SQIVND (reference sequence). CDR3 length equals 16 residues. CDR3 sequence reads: CASSMGGVRGTDTQYF. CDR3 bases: TGTGCCAGTAGTATGGGGGGGGTCCGGGGCACAGATACGCAGTATTTT.

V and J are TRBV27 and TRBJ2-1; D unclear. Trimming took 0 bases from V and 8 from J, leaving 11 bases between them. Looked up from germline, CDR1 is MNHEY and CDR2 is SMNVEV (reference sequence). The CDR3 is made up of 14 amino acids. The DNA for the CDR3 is TGTGCCAGCAGTTTATCAGAACTTTATGATGAGCAGTTCTTC. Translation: CASSLSELYDEQFF.

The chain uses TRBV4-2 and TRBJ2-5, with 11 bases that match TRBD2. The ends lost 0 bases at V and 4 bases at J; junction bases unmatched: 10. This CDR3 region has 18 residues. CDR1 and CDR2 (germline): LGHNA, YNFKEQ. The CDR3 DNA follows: TGTGCCAGCAGCCAAGAACTCCCCACTAGCGGGAGAGTAGAGACCCAGTACTTC. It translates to CASSQELPTSGRVETQYF.

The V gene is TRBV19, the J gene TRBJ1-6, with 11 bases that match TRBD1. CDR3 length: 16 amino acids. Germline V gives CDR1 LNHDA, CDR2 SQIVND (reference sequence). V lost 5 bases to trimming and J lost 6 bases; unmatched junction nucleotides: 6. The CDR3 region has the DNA TGTGCCAGTAGTCTCCCCGGGACAGGGGGTAATTCACCCCTCCACTTT. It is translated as CASSLPGTGGNSPLHF. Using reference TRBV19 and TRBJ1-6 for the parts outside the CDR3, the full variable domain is DGGITQSPKYLFRKEGQNVTLSCEQNLNHDAMYWYRQDPGQGLRLIYYSQIVNDFQKGDIAEGYSVSREKKESFPLTVTSAQKNPTAFYLCASSLPGTGGNSPLHFGNGTRLTVT.

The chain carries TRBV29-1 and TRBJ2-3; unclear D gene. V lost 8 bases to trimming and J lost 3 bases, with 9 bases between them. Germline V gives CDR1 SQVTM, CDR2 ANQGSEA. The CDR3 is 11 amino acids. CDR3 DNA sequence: TGCAGCCTGTTGGAGACAGATACGCAGTATTTT. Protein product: CSLLETDTQYF.